These 20 T cell receptor beta chains were all obtained from the same sample, sequenced in a study of T cell responses to AZD1222 COVID-19 vaccine. Generated by immunoSEQ multiplex PCR, the TCRdb table keeps only in-frame clones and is missing some. In the table there are some 48,000 clones, just over 85% of which are singletons. Sequenced here: peripheral blood, sampled 28 days after the second AZD1222 dose. The receptors stem from an adult who received the AZD1222 COVID-19 vaccine.

V gene TRBV7-8 combines with J gene TRBJ1-6, with 8 bases aligning to TRBD1. This CDR3 spans 19 amino acids. The ends lost 0 bases at V and 6 bases at J; junction bases unmatched: 13. Germline CDR1 and CDR2: SGHVS and FQNEAQ. CDR3 region: CASSLARGVGQGGNSPLHF. DNA for the CDR3: TGTGCCAGCAGCTTAGCCCGGGGGGTCGGACAGGGAGGTAATTCACCCCTCCACTTT. The full variable domain, with the rest looked up from reference TRBV7-8 and TRBJ1-6, is GAGVSQSPRYKVAKRGQDVALRCDPISGHVSLFWYQQALGQGPEFLTYFQNEAQLDKSGLPSDRFFAERPEGSVSTLKIQRTQQEDSAVYLCASSLARGVGQGGNSPLHFGNGTRLTVT.

The chain carries TRBV9 and TRBJ2-7; D uncertain. V was cut by 4 bases and J by 4 bases, with 15 bases left in between. The length of the CDR3 is 14 residues. Per the germline V gene, CDR1 is SGDLS and CDR2 is YYNGEE. The CDR3 bases are TGTGCCAGCAGCCCCCGATTCGAATCTTACGAGCAGTACTTC. Protein sequence: CASSPRFESYEQYF.

The chain is built from TRBV10-2 and TRBJ1-4; TRBD1 agrees at 8 bases. Germline assignment: CDR1 WSHSY and CDR2 SAAADI. V dropped 5 bases and J dropped 4; count of bases not matched to a gene: 6. The CDR3 has 15 amino acids. As DNA, the CDR3 is TGCGCCAGCAGTCCGGACAGGGTCCGTAATGAAAAACTGTTTTTT. This encodes CASSPDRVRNEKLFF.

The rearrangement uses TRBV4-2 and TRBJ2-3; 9 bases match TRBD1. The germline CDR1 and CDR2 sequences are LGHNA and YNFKEQ. The CDR3 extends over 16 amino acids. V lost 4 bases to trimming and J lost 2 bases; unmatched junction nucleotides: 7. CDR3 nucleotides: TGTGCCAGCAGCCCGTACGGGACAGGGATCACAGATACGCAGTATTTT. Amino acids: CASSPYGTGITDTQYF.

The V gene is TRBV5-1, the J gene TRBJ2-2, with D possibly TRBD1 on 5 matching bases. Trimming removed 3 bases at V and 0 bases at J, with 9 bases between. Per the germline V gene, CDR1 is SGHRS and CDR2 is YFSETQ. CDR3 length: 15 amino acids. CDR3 nucleotides: TGCGCCAGCAGCTGGGGCGGAACGAACACCGGGGAGCTGTTTTTT. Translated: CASSWGGTNTGELFF.

This chain uses TRBV11-3 with TRBJ2-1; the D call may be TRBD1 or TRBD2 (5 bases each). With 4 bases removed from V and 8 bases from J, the gap between germline ends came to 12 bases. This CDR3 has 13 amino acids. Per germline, CDR1 SGHNT and CDR2 YENEEA. CDR3 coding DNA: TGTGCCAGCAGCTGGTCTCGGGACGATGAGCAGTTCTTC. This codes for CASSWSRDDEQFF.

This chain links TRBV29-1 with TRBJ1-1; unclear D gene. The V gene lost 6 bases and the J gene lost 10 bases, with 12 bases spanning the gap. The CDR3 contains 10 residues. Looked up from germline, CDR1 is SQVTM and CDR2 is ANQGSEA. The CDR3 DNA sequence: TGCAGCGTAGTCGAGTCTGTAGCTTTCTTT. This encodes CSVVESVAFF.

The chain joins TRBV28 to TRBJ2-5, with 8 bases lining up with TRBD2. The J segment lost 5 bases and the V segment lost 10 bases, leaving 9 bases of the junction unmatched. The CDR3 contains 13 residues. Germline values: CDR1 MDHEN, CDR2 SYDVKM. The DNA for the CDR3 is TGTGCCAACTCGGGGGGGGGCGAGGAGACCCAGTACTTC. Translating gives CANSGGGEETQYF. Based on the CDR3 plus reference TRBV28 and TRBJ2-5, the full variable domain is DVKVTQSSRYLVKRTGEKVFLECVQDMDHENMFWYRQDPGLGLRLIYFSYDVKMKEKGDIPEGYSVSREKKERFSLILESASTNQTSMYLCANSGGGEETQYFGPGTRLLVL.

This rearrangement joins TRBV7-2 to TRBJ2-7, with 7 bases aligning to TRBD2. The V segment lost 1 base and the J segment 3 bases; nucleotides outside the gene matches: 6. Germline V CDR1 and CDR2: SGHTA, FQGNSA. This CDR3 spans 15 amino acids. The CDR3 DNA reads TGTGCCAGCAGCTTAGGCTGGACTAGGGACTACGAGCAGTACTTC. Protein product: CASSLGWTRDYEQYF. Together with reference TRBV7-2 and TRBJ2-7, the CDR3 gives the full variable domain: GAGVSQSPSNKVTEKGKDVELRCDPISGHTALYWYRQSLGQGLEFLIYFQGNSAPDKSGLPSDRFSAERTGGSVSTLTIQRTQQEDSAVYLCASSLGWTRDYEQYFGPGTRLTVT.

The genes are TRBV13 and TRBJ2-2; the match to TRBD2 covers 14 bases. Germline V lookup: CDR1 PRHDT, CDR2 FYEKMQ (reference sequence). The CDR3 has 17 residues. V trimming: 6 bases; J trimming: 5 bases; junction bases outside the gene matches: 8. The CDR3 sequence is CASRTPGLAGGTGELFF. CDR3 DNA sequence: TGTGCCAGCAGAACCCCAGGACTAGCGGGAGGAACCGGGGAGCTGTTTTTT.

This chain uses TRBV19 with TRBJ1-2, with D uncertain. Trimming pared 3 bases from V and 4 bases from J, leaving 12 bases between. Looked up from germline, CDR1 is LNHDA and CDR2 is SQIVND (reference sequence). The CDR3 extends over 14 amino acids. CDR3 protein: CASSIVDGVYGYTF. For the CDR3, the DNA is TGTGCCAGTAGTATCGTAGACGGGGTCTATGGCTACACCTTC. The entire variable domain, with the rest obtained from reference TRBV19 and TRBJ1-2, is as follows: DGGITQSPKYLFRKEGQNVTLSCEQNLNHDAMYWYRQDPGQGLRLIYYSQIVNDFQKGDIAEGYSVSREKKESFPLTVTSAQKNPTAFYLCASSIVDGVYGYTFGSGTRLTVV.

The rearrangement uses TRBV7-2 and TRBJ2-5; unclear D gene. V was clipped by 3 bases and J by 5 bases, with 10 bases between them. CDR1 is SGHTA and CDR2 is FQGNSA in the germline V gene. The CDR3 consists of 13 residues. CDR3 nucleotides: TGTGCCAGCAGCTTTTTGGCCCGGGAGACCCAGTACTTC. Protein sequence: CASSFLARETQYF.

This chain connects TRBV7-6 to TRBJ2-7; TRBD1 aligns across 8 bases. CDR1 and CDR2 (germline): SGHVS, FNYEAQ. The CDR3 is 15 residues long. V lost 1 base and J lost 3; bases outside the gene matches: 5. Here the CDR3 DNA reads TGTGCCAGCAGCTTAGATTCAGGGGGCGGCTACGAGCAGTACTTC. It encodes CASSLDSGGGYEQYF. The entire variable domain, with the rest obtained from reference TRBV7-6 and TRBJ2-7, is as follows: GAGVSQSPRYKVTKRGQDVALRCDPISGHVSLYWYRQALGQGPEFLTYFNYEAQQDKSGLPNDRFSAERPEGSISTLTIQRTEQRDSAMYRCASSLDSGGGYEQYFGPGTRLTVT.

This sequence joins TRBV7-2 and TRBJ2-2; perhaps D is TRBD1 or TRBD2 (5 bases each). Germline CDR1 and CDR2: SGHTA and FQGNSA. CDR3 size: 13 residues. V shed 5 bases and J shed 7 bases, with 11 bases lying between them. CDR3 DNA sequence: TGTGCCAGCAGCCTGGGACCGGTCGGGGAGCTGTTTTTT. As protein: CASSLGPVGELFF. Using reference TRBV7-2 and TRBJ2-2 for the parts outside the CDR3, the full variable domain is GAGVSQSPSNKVTEKGKDVELRCDPISGHTALYWYRQSLGQGLEFLIYFQGNSAPDKSGLPSDRFSAERTGGSVSTLTIQRTQQEDSAVYLCASSLGPVGELFFGEGSRLTVL.

The chain carries TRBV5-4 and TRBJ1-4; D is undetermined. Germline-derived CDR1 and CDR2 are SGHNT and YYREEE (reference sequence). This CDR3 has 16 amino acids. Trimming shortened V by 3 bases and J by 1 base, and 13 bases separated the two germline ends. Here the CDR3 reads CASSSGRGETNEKLFF. As DNA, the CDR3 is TGTGCCAGCAGCTCCGGGCGTGGGGAAACTAATGAAAAACTGTTTTTT.

The V call is TRBV4-2, the J call TRBJ2-7; 11 nucleotides match TRBD2. Germline-derived CDR1 and CDR2 are LGHNA and YNFKEQ. The CDR3 has 18 residues. Trimming removed 3 bases from V and 7 bases from J; junction bases left unmatched: 17. The CDR3 DNA follows: TGTGCCAGCAGCCATAGTCCTCCGGTTAGCGGGAGGGCGAGTGAGCAGTACTTC. This codes for CASSHSPPVSGRASEQYF.

V usage is TRBV14 and J usage is TRBJ2-3, with D possibly TRBD2 on 5 matching bases. Germline V gives CDR1 SGHDN, CDR2 FVKESK. V lost 4 bases and J 5 bases, leaving 10 bases between the germline ends. This CDR3 has 13 amino acids. CDR3 in amino acids: CASSPPGLDTQYF. The CDR3 coding sequence is TGTGCCAGCAGCCCCCCGGGATTAGATACGCAGTATTTT.

The V gene is TRBV2, the J gene TRBJ2-1, with no clear D. With 3 bases removed from V and 0 bases from J, the gap between germline ends came to 6 bases. The CDR3 runs 14 residues. Germline CDR1 reads SNHLY; CDR2 reads FYNNEI. The CDR3 DNA reads as TGTGCCAGCAGTGATCACTACTCCTACAATGAGCAGTTCTTC. Protein product: CASSDHYSYNEQFF.

This clone showed up just a few times. The rearrangement uses TRBV28 and TRBJ2-1; 11 bases map to TRBD2. The CDR3 sequence is 16 residues long. The V and J ends lost 1 base and 3 bases, in that order; junction bases with no gene match: 2. From germline, CDR1 is MDHEN and CDR2 SYDVKM. CDR3 DNA: TGTGCCAGCAGTTTATACCTAGCGGGAGGCTACAATGAGCAGTTCTTC. This codes for CASSLYLAGGYNEQFF.

The chain couples TRBV24-1 to TRBJ1-5; D is uncertain. Germline V gene lookup returns CDR1 KGHDR and CDR2 SFDVKD. The CDR3 has 14 amino acids. The V gene lost 12 bases and the J gene lost 7 bases, with 21 bases spanning the gap. The CDR3 sequence is CADEEPLRRQPQHF. CDR3 bases: TGTGCCGACGAGGAGCCCTTACGGAGGCAGCCCCAGCATTTT.